The clone carrying this TCR beta chain came up a few times. Its antigen remains unknown. The data stem from a study of blood T cells in healthy people across ages. General study findings and limits: Possibly confounding the expanded clonotype changes was the fact that donor CMV status was unknown.

Combining a sample-barcoded 5' primer with a J-beta primer mix, a second PCR ran for roughly 7 to 12 cycles. One entry per CDR3 protein, called by TCRdb with MiXCR from the 5' RACE reads. The profile shows 1.8 million or so distinct CDR3 sequences, around 42% of them singletons. This CDR3 has 15 residues. Germline assignment: CDR1 SEHNR and CDR2 FQNEAQ (reference sequence). V shed 5 bases and J 3 bases; nucleotides not matched to a gene: 6. This chain links TRBV7-9 with TRBJ1-4, with 7 bases fitting TRBD1. The specimen sequenced was blood. This sequence originates from a human donor in good health. CDR3: CASSGGQASNEKLFF. The CDR3, as DNA: TGTGCCAGCAGCGGAGGACAGGCTTCTAATGAAAAACTGTTTTTT.